Ten or more counts support the clone carrying this T cell receptor beta chain. Its antigen is currently unknown. MiXCR, run by TCRdb on the 5' RACE reads, gives a single entry per CDR3 protein. This table holds around 130,000 distinct CDR3 sequences, about 3.4% found once. The data belong to a study of neurological immune-mediated disorders. Study observations and caveats: In HTLV-1-associated myelopathy, TCR clonal expansion was greatest, whereas multiple sclerosis had the least, falling below healthy controls.

This CDR3 contains 12 residues. The ends were cut back, 3 bases at V and 0 bases at J, with 2 bases in the middle. Germline assignment: CDR1 MDHEN and CDR2 SYDVKM. This chain uses TRBV28 with TRBJ1-1; no reliable D call. Sequencing was performed on PBMCs. The receptor's source is a woman aged 30 to 39 with multiple sclerosis. The CDR3 protein is CASSFVNTEAFF. The CDR3 region has the DNA TGTGCCAGCAGTTTCGTGAACACTGAAGCTTTCTTT.